This TCR beta chain was observed in a study of CD8 T cells in ankylosing spondylitis. The CDR3 is 15 amino acids. Looked up from germline, CDR1 is SGHKS and CDR2 is YYEKEE (reference sequence). Trimming removed 1 base from V and 4 bases from J, with 14 bases in between. Quantitative molecular-barcoded 5'-RACE generated the TCR beta libraries. Using its own MiXCR run on the 5' RACE reads, TCRdb lists one record per CDR3 protein. The sample includes under 150,000 distinct CDR3 sequences, around 9% of them seen just once. Overall study results and limits: Within ankylosing spondylitis blood, a TCR beta motif made up of seven to nine highly homologous variants appeared to be characteristic. In ankylosing spondylitis patients, matched synovial fluid reportedly showed significant enrichment of disease-linked clones. Disease-linked clones were found to be CD8+ and relatively rare in peripheral blood.

This clonotype came up many times. Its antigen is currently unknown. The chain links TRBV5-5 to TRBJ2-5; D perhaps matches TRBD1 (5 bases). The sequence was collected from a male donor with ankylosing spondylitis or in good health (not recorded which). The material sequenced was blood, either unsorted or a sorted T cell fraction (not recorded which). The CDR3 here is CASSLLSGYLETQYF. The DNA for the CDR3 is TGTGCCAGCAGCTTGCTCTCAGGGTATCTAGAGACCCAGTACTTC.